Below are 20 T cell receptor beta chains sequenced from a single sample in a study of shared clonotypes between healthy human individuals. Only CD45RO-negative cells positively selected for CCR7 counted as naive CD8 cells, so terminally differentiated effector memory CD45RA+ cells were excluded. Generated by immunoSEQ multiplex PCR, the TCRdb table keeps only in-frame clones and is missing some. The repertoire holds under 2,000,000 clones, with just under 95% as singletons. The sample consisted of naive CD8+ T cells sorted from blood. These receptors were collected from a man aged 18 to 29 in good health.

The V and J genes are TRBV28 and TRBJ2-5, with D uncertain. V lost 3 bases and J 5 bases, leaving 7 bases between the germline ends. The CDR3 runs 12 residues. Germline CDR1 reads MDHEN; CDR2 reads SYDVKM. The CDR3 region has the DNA TGTGCCAGCAGTTTTCTCCTGGAGACCCAGTACTTC. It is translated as CASSFLLETQYF.

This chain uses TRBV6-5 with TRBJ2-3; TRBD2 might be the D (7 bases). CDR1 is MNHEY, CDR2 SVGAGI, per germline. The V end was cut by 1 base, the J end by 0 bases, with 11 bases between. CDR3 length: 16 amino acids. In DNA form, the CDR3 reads TGTGCCAGCAGTTACTGGGGGGGGGCCAGCACAGATACGCAGTATTTT. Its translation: CASSYWGGASTDTQYF.

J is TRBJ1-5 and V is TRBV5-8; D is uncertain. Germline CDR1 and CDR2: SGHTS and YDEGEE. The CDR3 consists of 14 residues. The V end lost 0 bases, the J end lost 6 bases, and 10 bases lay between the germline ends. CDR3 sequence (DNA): TGTGCCAGCAGCTTGGCCCCGGGGTCTCAGCCCCAGCATTTT. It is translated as CASSLAPGSQPQHF. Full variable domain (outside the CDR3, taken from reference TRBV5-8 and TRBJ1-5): EAGVTQSPTHLIKTRGQQATLRCSPISGHTSVYWYQQALGLGLQFLLWYDEGEERNRGNFPPRFSGRQFPNYSSELNVNALELEDSALYLCASSLAPGSQPQHFGDGTRLSIL.

The CDR3 nucleotides are TGTGCCAGCAGCGTAGCCGGACAGGGTTTCTGGGAGACCCAGTACTTC. It codes for CASSVAGQGFWETQYF. The gene calls are TRBV9 and TRBJ2-5, with 8 bases identical to TRBD1. CDR3 length: 16 residues. The trim removed 0 bases at V and 5 bases at J, leaving 9 bases unmatched. Germline-derived CDR1 and CDR2 are SGDLS and YYNGEE.

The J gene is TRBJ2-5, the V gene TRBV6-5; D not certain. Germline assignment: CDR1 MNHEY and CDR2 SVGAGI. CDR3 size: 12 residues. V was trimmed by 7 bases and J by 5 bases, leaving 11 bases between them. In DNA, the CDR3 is TGTGCCAGCAATTGGCCGGGCGAGACCCAGTACTTC. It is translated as CASNWPGETQYF.

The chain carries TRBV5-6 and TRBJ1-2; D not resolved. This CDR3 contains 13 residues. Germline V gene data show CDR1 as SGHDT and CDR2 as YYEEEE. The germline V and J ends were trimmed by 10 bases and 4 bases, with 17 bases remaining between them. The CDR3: CALHLIVVYGYTF. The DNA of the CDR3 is TGTGCCCTTCACCTGATTGTCGTCTATGGCTACACCTTC.

The CDR3 DNA reads as TGTGCCAGCAGTCTAAGTAGACAGGGGGTCTACGAGCAGTACTTC. It is translated as CASSLSRQGVYEQYF. V usage is TRBV27 and J usage is TRBJ2-7; 9 bases are shared with TRBD1. V shed 5 bases, J shed 3 bases, and the junction held 8 bases outside the gene matches. The CDR3 runs to 15 residues. The germline CDR1 and CDR2 sequences are MNHEY and SMNVEV (reference sequence).

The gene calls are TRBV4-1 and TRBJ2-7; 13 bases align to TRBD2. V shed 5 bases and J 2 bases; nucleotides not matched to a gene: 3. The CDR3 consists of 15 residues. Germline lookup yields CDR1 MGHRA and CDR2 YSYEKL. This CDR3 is CASSSGLAGAYEQYF. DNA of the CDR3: TGCGCCAGCAGCTCCGGACTAGCGGGGGCCTACGAGCAGTACTTC.

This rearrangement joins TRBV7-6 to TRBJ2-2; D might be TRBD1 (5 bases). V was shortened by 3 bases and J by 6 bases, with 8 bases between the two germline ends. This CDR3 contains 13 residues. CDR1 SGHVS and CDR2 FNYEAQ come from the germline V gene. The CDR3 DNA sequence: TGTGCCAGCAGCTTTATAGGGGCCGGGGAGCTGTTTTTT. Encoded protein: CASSFIGAGELFF.

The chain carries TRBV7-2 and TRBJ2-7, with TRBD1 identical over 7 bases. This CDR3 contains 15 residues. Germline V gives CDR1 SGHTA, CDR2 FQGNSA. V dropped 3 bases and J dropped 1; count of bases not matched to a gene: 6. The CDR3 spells CASSLTGQASYEQYF. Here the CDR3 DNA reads TGTGCCAGCAGCTTGACAGGACAGGCGTCCTACGAGCAGTACTTC. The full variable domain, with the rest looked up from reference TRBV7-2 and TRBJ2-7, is GAGVSQSPSNKVTEKGKDVELRCDPISGHTALYWYRQSLGQGLEFLIYFQGNSAPDKSGLPSDRFSAERTGGSVSTLTIQRTQQEDSAVYLCASSLTGQASYEQYFGPGTRLTVT.

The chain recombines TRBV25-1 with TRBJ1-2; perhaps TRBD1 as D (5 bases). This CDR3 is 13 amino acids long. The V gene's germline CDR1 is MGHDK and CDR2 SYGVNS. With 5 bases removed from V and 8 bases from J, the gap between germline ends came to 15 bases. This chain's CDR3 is CASSIGQSSGYTF. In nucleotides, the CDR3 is TGTGCCAGCAGTATAGGACAATCGTCGGGCTACACCTTC.

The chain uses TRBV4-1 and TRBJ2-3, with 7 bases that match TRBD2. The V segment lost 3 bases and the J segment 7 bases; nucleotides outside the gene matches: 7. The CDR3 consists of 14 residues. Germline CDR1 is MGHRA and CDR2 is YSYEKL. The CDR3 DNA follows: TGCGCCAGCAGCCAGACCAGCGGGGTATATACGCAGTATTTT. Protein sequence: CASSQTSGVYTQYF.

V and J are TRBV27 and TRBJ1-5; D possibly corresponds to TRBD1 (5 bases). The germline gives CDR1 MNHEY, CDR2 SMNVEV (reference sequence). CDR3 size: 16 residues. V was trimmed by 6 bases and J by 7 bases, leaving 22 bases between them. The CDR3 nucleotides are TGTGCCAGCAGCCTAGGGCCTGGGGGGTCTGGGCAGCCCCAGCATTTT. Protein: CASSLGPGGSGQPQHF.

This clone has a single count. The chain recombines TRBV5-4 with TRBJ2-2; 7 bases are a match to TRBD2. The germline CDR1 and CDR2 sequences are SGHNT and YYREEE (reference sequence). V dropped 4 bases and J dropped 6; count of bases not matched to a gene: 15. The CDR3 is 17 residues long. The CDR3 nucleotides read TGTGCCAGCAGCCCTTTGGCCGGGGGGAGTAGGGCCGGGGAGCTGTTTTTT. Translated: CASSPLAGGSRAGELFF.

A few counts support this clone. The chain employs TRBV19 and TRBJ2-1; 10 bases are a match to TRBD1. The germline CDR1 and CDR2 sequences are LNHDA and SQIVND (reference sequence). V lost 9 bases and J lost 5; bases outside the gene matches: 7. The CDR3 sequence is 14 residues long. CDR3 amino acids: CASHDRGPHNEQFF. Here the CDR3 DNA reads TGTGCCAGCCACGACAGGGGGCCACACAATGAGCAGTTCTTC.

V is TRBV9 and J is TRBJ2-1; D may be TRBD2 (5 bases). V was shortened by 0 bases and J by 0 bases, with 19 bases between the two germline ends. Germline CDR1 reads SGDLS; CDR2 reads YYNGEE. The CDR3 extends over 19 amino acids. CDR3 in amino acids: CASSVVANPGLASYNEQFF. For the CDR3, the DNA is TGTGCCAGCAGCGTAGTTGCCAACCCTGGACTTGCCTCCTACAATGAGCAGTTCTTC.

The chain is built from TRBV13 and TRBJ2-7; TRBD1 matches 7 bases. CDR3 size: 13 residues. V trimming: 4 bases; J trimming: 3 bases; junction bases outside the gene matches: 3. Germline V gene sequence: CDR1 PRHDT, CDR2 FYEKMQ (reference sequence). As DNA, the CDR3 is TGTGCCAGCAGCTCAGGGACAGTCTACGAGCAGTACTTC. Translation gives CASSSGTVYEQYF.

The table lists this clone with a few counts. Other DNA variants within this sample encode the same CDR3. The CDR3 sequence is CASSERGNYGYTF. CDR3 DNA: TGTGCCAGCAGTGAGAGGGGAAATTATGGCTACACCTTC. This chain connects TRBV2 to TRBJ1-2; maybe TRBD1 (5 bases). The CDR3 extends over 13 amino acids. Germline CDR1 SNHLY, CDR2 FYNNEI. V lost 3 bases to trimming and J lost 5 bases, with 10 bases between them.

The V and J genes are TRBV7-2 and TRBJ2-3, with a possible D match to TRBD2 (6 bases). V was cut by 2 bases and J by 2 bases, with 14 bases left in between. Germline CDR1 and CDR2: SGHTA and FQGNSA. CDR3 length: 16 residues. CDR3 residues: CASSLRGVRNTDTQYF. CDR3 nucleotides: TGTGCCAGCAGCTTACGCGGGGTTCGCAACACAGATACGCAGTATTTT.

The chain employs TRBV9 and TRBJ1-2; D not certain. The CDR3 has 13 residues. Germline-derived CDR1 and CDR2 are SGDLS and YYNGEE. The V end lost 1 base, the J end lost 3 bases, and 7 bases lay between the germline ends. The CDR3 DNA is TGTGCCAGCAGCGTAAACGGCGACTATGGCTACACCTTC. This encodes CASSVNGDYGYTF. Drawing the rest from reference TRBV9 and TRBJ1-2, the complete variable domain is DSGVTQTPKHLITATGQRVTLRCSPRSGDLSVYWYQQSLDQGLQFLIQYYNGEERAKGNILERFSAQQFPDLHSELNLSSLELGDSALYFCASSVNGDYGYTFGSGTRLTVV.